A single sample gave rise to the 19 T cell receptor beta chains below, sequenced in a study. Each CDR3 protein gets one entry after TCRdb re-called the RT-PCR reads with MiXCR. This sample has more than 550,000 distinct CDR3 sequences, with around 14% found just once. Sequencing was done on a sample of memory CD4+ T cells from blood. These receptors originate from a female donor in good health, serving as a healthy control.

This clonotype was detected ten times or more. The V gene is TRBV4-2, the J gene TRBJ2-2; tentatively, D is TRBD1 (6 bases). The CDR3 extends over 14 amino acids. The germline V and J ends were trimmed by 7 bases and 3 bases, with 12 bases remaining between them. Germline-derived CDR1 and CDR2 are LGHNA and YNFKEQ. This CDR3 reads CASNRDTHTGELFF. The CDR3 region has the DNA TGTGCCAGCAACAGGGATACCCACACCGGGGAGCTGTTTTTT.

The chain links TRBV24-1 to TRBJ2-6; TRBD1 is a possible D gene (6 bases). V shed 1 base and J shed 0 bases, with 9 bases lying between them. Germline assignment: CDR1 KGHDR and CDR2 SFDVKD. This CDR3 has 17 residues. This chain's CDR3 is CATSDLEDSSGANVLTF. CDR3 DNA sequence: TGTGCCACCAGTGATTTAGAGGACAGCTCTGGGGCCAACGTCCTGACTTTC.

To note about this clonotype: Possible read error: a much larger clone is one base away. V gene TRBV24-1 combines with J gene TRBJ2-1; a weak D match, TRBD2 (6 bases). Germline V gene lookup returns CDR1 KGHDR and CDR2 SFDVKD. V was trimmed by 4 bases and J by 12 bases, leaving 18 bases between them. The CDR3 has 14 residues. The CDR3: CATSDPTSRRVQFF. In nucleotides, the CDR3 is TGTGCCACCAGTGACCCAACTAGCAGGAGGGTGCAGTTCTTC.

CDR3 residues: CASHEGAGANVLTF. In DNA form, the CDR3 reads TGTGCCAGTCACGAGGGTGCAGGGGCCAACGTCCTGACTTTC. V usage is TRBV7-9 and J usage is TRBJ2-6, with D perhaps matching TRBD2 (5 bases). Trimming cost V 9 bases and J 4 bases, with 13 bases left between them. Germline V gene sequence: CDR1 SEHNR, CDR2 FQNEAQ (reference sequence). There are 14 residues in the CDR3. The full variable domain, in which reference TRBV7-9 and TRBJ2-6 provide the parts outside the CDR3, is DTGVSQNPRHKITKRGQNVTFRCDPISEHNRLYWYRQTLGQGPEFLTYFQNEAQLEKSRLLSDRFSAERPKGSFSTLEIQRTEQGDSAMYLCASHEGAGANVLTFGAGSRLTVL.

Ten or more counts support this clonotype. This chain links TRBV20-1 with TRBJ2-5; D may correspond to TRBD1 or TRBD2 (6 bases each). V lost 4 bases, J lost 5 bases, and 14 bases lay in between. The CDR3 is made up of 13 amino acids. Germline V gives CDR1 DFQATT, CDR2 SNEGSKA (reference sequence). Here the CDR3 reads CSAIVRRGETQYF. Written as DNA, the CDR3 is TGCAGTGCTATTGTTCGGAGGGGGGAGACCCAGTACTTC.

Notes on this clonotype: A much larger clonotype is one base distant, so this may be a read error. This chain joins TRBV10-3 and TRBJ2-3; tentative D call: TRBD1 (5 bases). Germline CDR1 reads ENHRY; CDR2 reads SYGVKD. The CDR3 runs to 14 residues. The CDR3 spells CATSDRQGRDTQYF. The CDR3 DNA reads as TGTGCCACCAGTGATAGGCAGGGCCGGGATACGCAGTATTTT.

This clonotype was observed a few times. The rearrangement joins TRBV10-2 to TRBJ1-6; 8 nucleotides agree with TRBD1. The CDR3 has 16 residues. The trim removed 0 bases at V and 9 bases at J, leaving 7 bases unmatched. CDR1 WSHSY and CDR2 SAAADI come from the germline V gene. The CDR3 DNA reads TGCGCCAGCAGTGAGTCGGACAGGGTGGTCAGTTCACCCCTCCACTTT. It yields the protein CASSESDRVVSSPLHF.

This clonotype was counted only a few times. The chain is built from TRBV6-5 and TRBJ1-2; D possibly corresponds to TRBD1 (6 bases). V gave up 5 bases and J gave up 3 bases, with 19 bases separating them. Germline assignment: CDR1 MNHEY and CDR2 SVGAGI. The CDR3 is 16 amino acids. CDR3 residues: CASSTTSGRGYYGYTF. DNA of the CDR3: TGTGCCAGCAGTACGACCTCGGGCAGGGGCTACTATGGCTACACCTTC.

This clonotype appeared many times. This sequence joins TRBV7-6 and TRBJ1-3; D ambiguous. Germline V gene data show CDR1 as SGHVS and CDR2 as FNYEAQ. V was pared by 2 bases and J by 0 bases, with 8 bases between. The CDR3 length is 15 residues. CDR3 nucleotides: TGTGCCAGCAGCTTAATCGCAGCCTCTGGAAACACCATATATTTT. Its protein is CASSLIAASGNTIYF. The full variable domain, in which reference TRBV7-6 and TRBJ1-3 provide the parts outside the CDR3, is GAGVSQSPRYKVTKRGQDVALRCDPISGHVSLYWYRQALGQGPEFLTYFNYEAQQDKSGLPNDRFSAERPEGSISTLTIQRTEQRDSAMYRCASSLIAASGNTIYFGEGSWLTVV.

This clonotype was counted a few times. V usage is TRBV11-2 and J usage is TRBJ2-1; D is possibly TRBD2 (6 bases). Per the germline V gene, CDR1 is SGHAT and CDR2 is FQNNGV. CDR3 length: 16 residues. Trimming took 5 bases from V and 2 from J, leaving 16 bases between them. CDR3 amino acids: CASSRSGAGPYNEQFF. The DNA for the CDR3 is TGTGCCAGCAGCCGCTCTGGGGCGGGGCCCTACAATGAGCAGTTCTTC. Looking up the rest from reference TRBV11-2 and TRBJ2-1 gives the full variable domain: EAGVAQSPRYKIIEKRQSVAFWCNPISGHATLYWYQQILGQGPKLLIQFQNNGVVDDSQLPKDRFSAERLKGVDSTLKIQPAKLEDSAVYLCASSRSGAGPYNEQFFGPGTRLTVL.

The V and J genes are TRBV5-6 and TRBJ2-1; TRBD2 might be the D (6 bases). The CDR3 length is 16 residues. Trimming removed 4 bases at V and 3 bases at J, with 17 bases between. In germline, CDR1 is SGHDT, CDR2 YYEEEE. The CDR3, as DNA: TGTGCCAGCAGCGCCGGAGGGGCGGGAAACTACAATGAGCAGTTCTTC. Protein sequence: CASSAGGAGNYNEQFF. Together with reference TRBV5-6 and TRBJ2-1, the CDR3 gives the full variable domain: DAGVTQSPTHLIKTRGQQVTLRCSPKSGHDTVSWYQQALGQGPQFIFQYYEEEERQRGNFPDRFSGHQFPNYSSELNVNALLLGDSALYLCASSAGGAGNYNEQFFGPGTRLTVL.

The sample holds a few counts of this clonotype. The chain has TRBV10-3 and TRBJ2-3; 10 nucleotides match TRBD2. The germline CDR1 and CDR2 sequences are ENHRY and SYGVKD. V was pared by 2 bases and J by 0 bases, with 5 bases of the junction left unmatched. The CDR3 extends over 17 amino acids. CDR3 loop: CAISEGSGGPSTDTQYF. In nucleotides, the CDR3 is TGTGCCATCAGTGAGGGTAGCGGGGGGCCAAGCACAGATACGCAGTATTTT.

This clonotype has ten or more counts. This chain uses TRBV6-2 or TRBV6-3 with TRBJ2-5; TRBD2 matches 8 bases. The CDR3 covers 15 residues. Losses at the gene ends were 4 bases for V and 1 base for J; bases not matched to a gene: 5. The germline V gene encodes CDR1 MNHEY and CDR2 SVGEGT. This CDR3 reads CASSLVGTSQETQYF. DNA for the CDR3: TGTGCCAGCAGTTTAGTCGGGACTAGCCAAGAGACCCAGTACTTC.

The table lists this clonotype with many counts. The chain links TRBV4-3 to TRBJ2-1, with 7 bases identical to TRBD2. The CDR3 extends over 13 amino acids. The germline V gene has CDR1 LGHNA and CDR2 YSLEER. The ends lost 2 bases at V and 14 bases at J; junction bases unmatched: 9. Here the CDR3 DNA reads TGCGCCAGCAGCCAATCAGGCGCGGGAGATGAGTTCTTC. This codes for CASSQSGAGDEFF.

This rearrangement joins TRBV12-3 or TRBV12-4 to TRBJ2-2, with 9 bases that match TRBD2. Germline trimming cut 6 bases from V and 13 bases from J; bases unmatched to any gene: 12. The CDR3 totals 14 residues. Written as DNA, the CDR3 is TGTGCCAGCAGCCTCGGGACTAGCAGTTGGGGGCTGTTTTTT. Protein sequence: CASSLGTSSWGLFF.

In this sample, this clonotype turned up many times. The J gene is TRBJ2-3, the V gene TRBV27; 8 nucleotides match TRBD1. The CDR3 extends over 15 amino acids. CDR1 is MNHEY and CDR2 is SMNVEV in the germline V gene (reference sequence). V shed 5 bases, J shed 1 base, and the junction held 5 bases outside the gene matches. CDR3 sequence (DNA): TGTGCCAGCAGTCGAAAACAGGGGGGCACAGATACGCAGTATTTT. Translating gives CASSRKQGGTDTQYF.

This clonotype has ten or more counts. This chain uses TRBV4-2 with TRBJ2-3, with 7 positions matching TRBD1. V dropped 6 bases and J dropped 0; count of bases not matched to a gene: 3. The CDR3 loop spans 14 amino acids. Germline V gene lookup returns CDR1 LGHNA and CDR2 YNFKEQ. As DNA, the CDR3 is TGTGCCAGCAGTCGGGACAGTAGCACAGATACGCAGTATTTT. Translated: CASSRDSSTDTQYF.

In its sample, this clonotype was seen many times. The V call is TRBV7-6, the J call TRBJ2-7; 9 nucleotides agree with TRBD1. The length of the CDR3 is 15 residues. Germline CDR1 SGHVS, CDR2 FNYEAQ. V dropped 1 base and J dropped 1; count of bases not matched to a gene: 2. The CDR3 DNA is TGTGCCAGCAGCTTAGAGGACAGGGGATCCTACGAGCAGTACTTC. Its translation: CASSLEDRGSYEQYF.

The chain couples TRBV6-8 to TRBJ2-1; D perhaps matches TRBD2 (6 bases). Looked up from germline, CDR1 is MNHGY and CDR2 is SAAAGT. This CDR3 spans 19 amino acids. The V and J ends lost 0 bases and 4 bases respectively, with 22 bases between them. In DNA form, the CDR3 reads TGTGCCAGCAGTTACTCTGGAGGGGACGCCATGGGCGGATACAATGAGCAGTTCTTC. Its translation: CASSYSGGDAMGGYNEQFF.